What follows are 19 T cell receptor beta chains derived from one specimen sequenced in a study of blood T cell repertoires in COVID-19. Libraries were prepared by immunoSEQ multiplex PCR; TCRdb keeps only in-frame clonotypes and omits some of them. The sample yields around 300,000 clones, around four fifths seen once. The sequenced material came from peripheral blood. These receptor sequences come from a woman in her 50s with active or convalescent COVID-19.

This clone was observed once. V and J are TRBV7-2 and TRBJ1-1; D ambiguous. Trimming pared 2 bases from V and 5 bases from J, leaving 6 bases between. Germline lookup yields CDR1 SGHTA and CDR2 FQGNSA. CDR3 length: 12 amino acids. The CDR3 loop reads CASSLRVTEAFF. DNA for the CDR3: TGTGCCAGCAGCTTACGGGTTACTGAAGCTTTCTTT.

The chain couples TRBV11-2 to TRBJ2-3; the D gene is possibly TRBD2 (5 bases). The germline CDR1 and CDR2 sequences are SGHAT and FQNNGV. The CDR3 has 14 amino acids. Between the trimmed V and J ends, which lost 3 bases and 3 bases, there was a span of 10 bases. DNA of the CDR3: TGTGCCAGCAGCTTGGGAGTCTGGACAGATACGCAGTATTTT. Translation gives CASSLGVWTDTQYF.

The J gene is TRBJ1-4, the V gene TRBV5-5; tentatively, D is TRBD1 (5 bases). V was shortened by 0 bases and J by 5 bases, with 11 bases between the two germline ends. CDR3 length equals 15 residues. Germline CDR1 and CDR2: SGHKS and YYEKEE (reference sequence). Here the CDR3 reads CASSLASGKNEKLFF. In DNA, the CDR3 is TGTGCCAGCAGCTTGGCGTCAGGGAAGAATGAAAAACTGTTTTTT.

The chain links TRBV5-1 to TRBJ2-5; 9 bases align to TRBD2. The CDR3 runs 16 residues. Germline V gene sequence: CDR1 SGHRS, CDR2 YFSETQ. The V and J ends lost 4 bases and 3 bases, in that order; junction bases with no gene match: 10. CDR3 sequence reads: CASSNLPLAGEETQYF. CDR3 bases: TGCGCCAGCAGCAATCTCCCCTTAGCGGGGGAAGAGACCCAGTACTTC.

The DNA for the CDR3 is TGTGCCAGCACGTCCGGGACAGGGCCCTACAATGAGCAGTTCTTC. Its protein is CASTSGTGPYNEQFF. The chain combines TRBV25-1 with TRBJ2-1, with TRBD1 matching 9 bases. CDR1 is MGHDK and CDR2 is SYGVNS in the germline V gene. V was pared by 7 bases and J by 2 bases, with 6 bases of the junction left unmatched. The CDR3 totals 15 residues.

This chain connects TRBV19 to TRBJ1-1, with D hard to call. Germline CDR1 reads LNHDA; CDR2 reads SQIVND (reference sequence). The length of the CDR3 is 13 residues. The germline V and J ends were trimmed by 7 bases and 4 bases, with 13 bases remaining between them. The CDR3 region is CASNQALGTEAFF. The CDR3 DNA reads as TGTGCCAGTAATCAGGCCTTGGGCACTGAAGCTTTCTTT. The full variable domain, completed using reference TRBV19 and TRBJ1-1, is DGGITQSPKYLFRKEGQNVTLSCEQNLNHDAMYWYRQDPGQGLRLIYYSQIVNDFQKGDIAEGYSVSREKKESFPLTVTSAQKNPTAFYLCASNQALGTEAFFGQGTRLTVV.

This chain links TRBV25-1 with TRBJ2-1; D not certain. CDR3 size: 12 residues. Germline CDR1 is MGHDK and CDR2 is SYGVNS. The germline V and J ends were trimmed by 5 bases and 5 bases, with 7 bases remaining between them. The CDR3, as DNA: TGTGCCAGCAGTCCGCGAAACAATGAGCAGTTCTTC. It codes for CASSPRNNEQFF.

CDR3 sequence: CATSRDSYGYTF. The DNA of the CDR3 is TGTGCCACCAGTCGGGACAGCTATGGCTACACCTTC. The V gene is TRBV24-1, the J gene TRBJ1-2; 7 bases fit TRBD1. Germline values: CDR1 KGHDR, CDR2 SFDVKD. V shed 6 bases, J shed 4 bases, and the junction held 1 base outside the gene matches. CDR3 size: 12 residues.

The V call is TRBV4-2, the J call TRBJ2-5, with D hard to call. This CDR3 has 15 amino acids. CDR1 is LGHNA, CDR2 YNFKEQ, per germline. V lost 0 bases, J lost 2 bases, and 10 bases lay in between. The CDR3 reads CASSQDRDGQETQYF. The DNA of the CDR3 is TGTGCCAGCAGCCAAGATCGAGACGGGCAAGAGACCCAGTACTTC.

The CDR3 region has the DNA TGTGCCAGCAGCCGGGACAGGACCGGCTACACCTTC. Translated: CASSRDRTGYTF. V is TRBV11-1 and J is TRBJ1-2; 8 nucleotides match TRBD1. The germline V gene encodes CDR1 SGHAT and CDR2 FQDESV (reference sequence). The CDR3 has 12 amino acids. V lost 5 bases to trimming and J lost 8 bases; unmatched junction nucleotides: 4. Supplemented by reference TRBV11-1 and TRBJ1-2, the full variable domain reads EAEVAQSPRYKITEKSQAVAFWCDPISGHATLYWYRQILGQGPELLVQFQDESVVDDSQLPKDRFSAERLKGVDSTLKIQPAELGDSAMYLCASSRDRTGYTFGSGTRLTVV.

The chain is built from TRBV19 and TRBJ2-6, with D perhaps matching TRBD2 (6 bases). Germline V gives CDR1 LNHDA, CDR2 SQIVND (reference sequence). V was trimmed by 6 bases and J by 0 bases, leaving 21 bases between them. The CDR3 is 19 amino acids. Here the CDR3 reads CASSLGRTPRRSGANVLTF. The CDR3 coding sequence is TGTGCCAGTAGCCTGGGGAGGACGCCCAGGCGCTCTGGGGCCAACGTCCTGACTTTC. Variable domain in full (rest from reference TRBV19 and TRBJ2-6): DGGITQSPKYLFRKEGQNVTLSCEQNLNHDAMYWYRQDPGQGLRLIYYSQIVNDFQKGDIAEGYSVSREKKESFPLTVTSAQKNPTAFYLCASSLGRTPRRSGANVLTFGAGSRLTVL.

The chain carries TRBV19 and TRBJ2-3, with 8 bases that match TRBD1. Germline-derived CDR1 and CDR2 are LNHDA and SQIVND (reference sequence). V was clipped by 8 bases and J by 7 bases; unmatched bases: 11. This CDR3 has 14 residues. The CDR3 loop reads CASHRGSTPHTQYF. The CDR3 coding sequence is TGTGCCAGTCACAGGGGGTCAACCCCCCATACGCAGTATTTT.

This clone was detected only a few times. The chain combines TRBV2 with TRBJ1-4; a possible D gene is TRBD1 (5 bases). The CDR3 sequence is 14 residues long. Trimming removed 11 bases from V and 5 bases from J, with 18 bases in between. The germline V gene encodes CDR1 SNHLY and CDR2 FYNNEI. CDR3 in amino acids: CACHPREGNEKLFF. CDR3 in DNA: TGTGCCTGCCACCCCCGGGAGGGGAATGAAAAACTGTTTTTT. The complete variable domain, with remaining parts taken from reference TRBV2 and TRBJ1-4, reads EPEVTQTPSHQVTQMGQEVILRCVPISNHLYFYWYRQILGQKVEFLVSFYNNEISEKSEIFDDQFSVERPDGSNFTLKIRSTKLEDSAMYFCACHPREGNEKLFFGSGTQLSVL.

J is TRBJ1-3 and V is TRBV6-1, with 8 nucleotides matching TRBD1. The germline CDR1 and CDR2 sequences are MNHNS and SASEGT. This CDR3 is built from 13 residues. J lost 2 bases, V lost 6 bases, and 0 bases had no gene match. The CDR3 DNA is TGTGCCAGCAGGGGACAGGCTGGAAACACCATATATTTT. Its translation is CASRGQAGNTIYF.

J is TRBJ2-7 and V is TRBV11-2; 16 bases match TRBD2. Germline V lookup: CDR1 SGHAT, CDR2 FQNNGV. This CDR3 contains 19 residues. The trim removed 5 bases at V and 0 bases at J, leaving 10 bases unmatched. The CDR3 here is CASSPRPGLAGGSSYEQYF. CDR3 nucleotide sequence: TGTGCCAGCAGCCCCAGGCCGGGACTAGCGGGAGGGAGCTCCTACGAGCAGTACTTC.

The chain joins TRBV5-5 to TRBJ2-1, with 9 nucleotides matching TRBD2. In germline, CDR1 is SGHKS, CDR2 YYEKEE (reference sequence). V was pared by 2 bases and J by 2 bases, with 8 bases of the junction left unmatched. The CDR3 loop spans 17 amino acids. The CDR3 coding sequence is TGTGCCAGCAGCTTTCTCGCGGGAGGGCCCCCCTACAATGAGCAGTTCTTC. It is translated as CASSFLAGGPPYNEQFF. The full variable domain, its missing parts supplied by reference TRBV5-5 and TRBJ2-1, is DAGVTQSPTHLIKTRGQQVTLRCSPISGHKSVSWYQQVLGQGPQFIFQYYEKEERGRGNFPDRFSARQFPNYSSELNVNALLLGDSALYLCASSFLAGGPPYNEQFFGPGTRLTVL.

The V and J genes are TRBV5-1 and TRBJ2-7, with 11 nucleotides matching TRBD2. Germline V gene lookup returns CDR1 SGHRS and CDR2 YFSETQ. CDR3 length equals 14 residues. J lost 2 bases, V lost 4 bases, and 2 bases had no gene match. The CDR3 DNA sequence: TGCGCCAGCAGCAAGGGACTAGCGGCCTACGAGCAGTACTTC. This translates into CASSKGLAAYEQYF.

The chain links TRBV18 to TRBJ1-2; D is uncertain. Deletions cut 6 bases from V and 4 bases from J, with 21 bases between. The germline CDR1 and CDR2 sequences are KGHSH and LQKENI. The CDR3 consists of 16 residues. CDR3 in DNA: TGTGCCAGCTCCCGGTCCAACGGGGAGAGAGGCTATGGCTACACCTTC. Its translation is CASSRSNGERGYGYTF.

The chain has TRBV18 and TRBJ2-7; possibly TRBD2 for D (7 bases). With 6 bases removed from V and 2 bases from J, the gap between germline ends came to 23 bases. Germline values: CDR1 KGHSH, CDR2 LQKENI. The CDR3 consists of 17 residues. CDR3 nucleotide sequence: TGTGCCAGCTCCCCGGCGGGGGCCAGCGGGTTAGCCTACGAGCAGTACTTC. Amino acid sequence: CASSPAGASGLAYEQYF.